Listed below are T cell receptor beta chains from one sample, sequenced in a study of control samples from healthy donors and cancer patients. Generated by immunoSEQ multiplex PCR, the TCRdb table keeps only in-frame clones and is missing some. The repertoire holds a few hundred thousand clones, with 90% as singletons. The sequenced sample was PBMCs. These receptors were collected from a man aged 35-49 years with head and neck cancer. Both conserved end residues are part of each CDR3. The D gene is left open where the match is weak. Clone size appears in some rows only: once, few, many, or a class for an expanded clone.

D,V,size,J,CDR3,DNA
TRBD1,TRBV25-1,-,TRBJ1-2,CASSRDSGYTF,TGTGCCAGCTCAAGGGACAGTGGCTACACCTTC
-,TRBV5-1,-,TRBJ2-2,CASSLGGRNTGELFF,TGCGCCAGCAGCTTAGGGGGTAGGAACACCGGGGAGCTGTTTTTT
-,TRBV18,-,TRBJ2-5,CASSPQHSSRGQETQYF,TGTGCCAGCTCACCCCAACACTCGTCTAGGGGTCAGGAGACCCAGTACTTC
-,TRBV5-4,-,TRBJ2-1,CASSLEIADSSYNEQFF,TGTGCCAGCAGCTTGGAAATAGCGGACAGCTCCTACAATGAGCAGTTCTTC
-,TRBV7-2,-,TRBJ1-1,CASSPLNFRQIQNTEAFF,TGTGCCAGCAGCCCACTAAACTTCCGACAGATACAGAACACTGAAGCTTTCTTT
-,TRBV18,-,TRBJ1-4,CASSPRGANEKLFF,TGTGCCAGCTCACCAAGGGGGGCTAATGAAAAACTGTTTTTT
-,TRBV2,-,TRBJ1-6,CASREMSSYNSPLHF,TGTGCCAGCAGGGAAATGAGCTCCTATAATTCACCCCTCCACTTT
TRBD1,TRBV10-1,-,TRBJ2-7,CASSPGQPSYEQYF,TGCGCCAGCAGCCCGGGACAGCCTTCCTACGAGCAGTACTTC
-,TRBV28,-,TRBJ1-2,CASSLFGTGGYTF,TGTGCCAGCAGTTTATTCGGGACGGGTGGCTACACCTTC
-,TRBV12-3/TRBV12-4,-,TRBJ2-1,CASSLSGNEQFF,TGTGCCAGCAGTTTATCCGGAAATGAGCAGTTCTTC
-,TRBV6-1,once,TRBJ1-1,CASSETPADEAFF,TGTGCCAGCAGTGAAACCCCGGCCGATGAAGCTTTCTTT
-,TRBV11-1,once,TRBJ2-5,CASSLAGGETQYF,TGTGCCAGCAGCTTAGCGGGAGGTGAGACCCAGTACTTC
-,TRBV27,-,TRBJ1-6,CASSSRGPPYNSPLHF,TGTGCCAGCAGTTCTCGTGGGCCACCCTATAATTCACCCCTCCACTTT
-,TRBV6-4,-,TRBJ1-5,CASSVTFSNQPQHF,TGTGCCAGCAGTGTTACATTCAGCAATCAGCCCCAGCATTTT
-,TRBV7-3,-,TRBJ2-6,CASSIRGGFGANVLTF,TGTGCCAGCAGTATACGAGGAGGGTTCGGGGCCAACGTCCTGACTTTC
-,TRBV7-2,many,TRBJ2-2,CASSLGTQIHAGELFF,TGTGCCAGCAGCTTGGGGACTCAAATCCATGCCGGGGAGCTGTTTTTT
-,TRBV5-5,-,TRBJ2-7,CASSLVGQLAYEQYF,TGTGCCAGCAGCTTGGTAGGACAGCTGGCCTACGAGCAGTACTTC
TRBD2,TRBV2,-,TRBJ2-1,CASTQASGRVTGDEQFF,TGTGCCAGCACCCAGGCTAGCGGGAGGGTAACCGGCGATGAGCAGTTCTTC
-,TRBV23-1,-,TRBJ1-2,CASRGPYGYTF,TGCGCCAGCAGGGGACCTTATGGCTACACCTTC
TRBD1,TRBV7-2,once,TRBJ2-5,CASSPAGQGSKTQYF,TGTGCCAGCAGCCCCGCAGGACAGGGATCGAAGACCCAGTACTTC
TRBD2,TRBV10-3,-,TRBJ2-7,CAISESSLAGGSEQYF,TGTGCCATCAGTGAGTCCAGCCTAGCGGGGGGTTCCGAGCAGTACTTC
TRBD1,TRBV19,-,TRBJ2-5,CASSKTGLGQETQYF,TGTGCCAGTAGTAAGACAGGGCTGGGCCAAGAGACCCAGTACTTC
TRBD2,TRBV9,-,TRBJ2-5,CASSSWTSGGQETQYF,TGTGCCAGCAGCTCCTGGACTAGCGGGGGCCAAGAGACCCAGTACTTC
-,TRBV30,-,TRBJ1-5,CAWSPGPGNQPQHF,TGTGCCTGGAGTCCCGGGCCAGGCAATCAGCCCCAGCATTTT
-,TRBV7-2,-,TRBJ1-2,CASSEQGYTF,TGTGCCAGCAGCGAACAAGGCTACACCTTC
TRBD1,TRBV5-1,-,TRBJ2-7,CASSLTTGWYEQYF,TGCGCCAGCAGCTTGACGACAGGGTGGTACGAGCAGTACTTC
-,TRBV19,-,TRBJ1-4,CASKGSGKLFF,TGTGCCAGTAAGGGCTCGGGAAAACTGTTTTTT
-,TRBV4-3,-,TRBJ1-4,CASSRRRQGPEKLFF,TGCGCCAGCAGCCGACGGCGGCAGGGCCCTGAAAAACTGTTTTTT
TRBD2,TRBV9,-,TRBJ2-2,CASSVDGGGTGELFF,TGTGCCAGCAGCGTAGACGGCGGGGGCACCGGGGAGCTGTTTTTT
-,TRBV18,-,TRBJ1-4,CASSPDLAGGKLFF,TGTGCCAGCTCACCAGATCTCGCTGGCGGAAAACTGTTTTTT
TRBD1,TRBV10-3,-,TRBJ1-1,CAISSWDRESGSNTEAFF,TGTGCCATCAGTTCCTGGGACAGGGAAAGCGGGTCGAACACTGAAGCTTTCTTT
-,TRBV5-1,-,TRBJ1-2,CASSLQPSNQGYTF,TGCGCCAGCAGCTTGCAGCCTTCAAATCAAGGCTACACCTTC
TRBD1,TRBV19,-,TRBJ2-7,CASRDPGQGIYEQYF,TGTGCCAGTAGAGACCCGGGACAGGGAATCTACGAGCAGTACTTC
TRBD2,TRBV10-2,-,TRBJ2-7,CASAGGAHEQYF,TGCGCCAGCGCGGGGGGGGCCCACGAGCAGTACTTC
TRBD2,TRBV19,-,TRBJ2-2,CASSSPGGGTGELFF,TGTGCCAGTAGTTCTCCGGGAGGGGGCACCGGGGAGCTGTTTTTT
-,TRBV7-9,-,TRBJ2-3,CASSPGGASTDTQYF,TGTGCCAGCAGCCCAGGGGGGGCGAGCACAGATACGCAGTATTTT
-,TRBV27,-,TRBJ2-2,CASSPWTANTGELFF,TGTGCCAGCAGTCCCTGGACCGCAAACACCGGGGAGCTGTTTTTT
-,TRBV4-2,-,TRBJ1-2,CASSQENYGYTF,TGTGCCAGCAGCCAAGAAAACTATGGCTACACCTTC
TRBD1,TRBV7-2,few,TRBJ2-7,CASSLVSPGQGDYEQYF,TGTGCCAGCAGCTTAGTATCACCGGGACAGGGAGATTACGAGCAGTACTTC
-,TRBV18,-,TRBJ2-1,CASSLYNEQFF,TGTGCCAGCTCACTCTACAATGAGCAGTTCTTC
-,TRBV3-1/TRBV3-2,-,TRBJ2-7,CASSFEPLSYEQYF,TGTGCCAGCAGCTTCGAACCCCTATCCTACGAGCAGTACTTC
TRBD1,TRBV7-3,-,TRBJ1-2,CASSLSAGGNYGYTF,TGTGCCAGCAGCTTAAGCGCAGGGGGCAACTATGGCTACACCTTC
-,TRBV9,-,TRBJ2-2,CASSAFSDSTGELFF,TGTGCCAGCAGCGCCTTCTCGGACTCTACCGGGGAGCTGTTTTTT
-,TRBV12-3/TRBV12-4,-,TRBJ1-2,CASSLSEAGYTF,TGTGCCAGCAGCCTGTCGGAGGCTGGCTACACCTTC
TRBD1,TRBV30,once,TRBJ1-6,CAWISGGLYNSPLHF,TGTGCCTGGATCTCAGGGGGCCTCTATAATTCACCCCTCCACTTT
-,TRBV9,-,TRBJ1-1,CASSQGPQGTGEAFF,TGTGCCAGCAGCCAGGGCCCCCAGGGTACGGGGGAAGCTTTCTTT
-,TRBV6-5,-,TRBJ1-3,CASSLRQVSGNTIYF,TGTGCCAGCAGCCTCAGACAGGTCTCTGGAAACACCATATATTTT
-,TRBV7-9,-,TRBJ2-1,CASSLDGIGNEQFF,TGTGCCAGCAGCTTAGACGGGATCGGCAATGAGCAGTTCTTC
-,TRBV6-6,-,TRBJ2-7,CASSPFYEQYF,TGTGCCAGCAGTCCGTTTTACGAGCAGTACTTC
-,TRBV7-8,once,TRBJ2-2,CASSFSRELFF,TGTGCCAGCAGCTTTTCAAGGGAGCTGTTTTTT
TRBD2,TRBV7-3,-,TRBJ2-7,CASSQGLAGSEQYF,TGTGCCAGCAGCCAAGGACTAGCGGGATCCGAGCAGTACTTC
-,TRBV6-2/TRBV6-3,-,TRBJ2-7,CASSYYSYEQYF,TGTGCCAGCAGTTACTACTCCTACGAGCAGTACTTC